The clone carrying this T cell receptor (beta chain) was seen more than once but under ten times. Its matching antigen is unknown. TCRdb analysed the 5' RACE reads with MiXCR anew, one entry per CDR3 protein. The data contain about 260,000 distinct CDR3 sequences, approximately 13% of them singletons. The data derive from a study of T cells after yellow fever vaccination. Study-level findings and limits: Detected again after the booster were most primary-vaccination clones, at roughly 95% CD4 and about 89% CD8.

This clonotype was obtained from a man between 25 and 39 years old who received the YFV17D yellow fever vaccine. The source was CD4+ T cells sorted from PBMCs, collected 45 days after the yellow fever booster vaccination.

The CDR3 sequence is CAISESGGRATGELFF. CDR3 sequence (DNA): TGTGCCATCAGTGAGTCTGGTGGGAGGGCCACCGGGGAGCTGTTTTTT. The V and J genes are TRBV10-3 and TRBJ2-2; 7 bases line up with TRBD2. The length of the CDR3 is 16 residues. Germline V lookup: CDR1 ENHRY, CDR2 SYGVKD. J was trimmed by 4 bases and V by 0 bases; bases with no gene match: 5.